This T cell receptor (beta chain) stems from a study of T cell clonality in common variable immunodeficiency (dated by TCRdb to 2014 to 2015). Predominantly Caucasian heritage was noted among both the CVID patients and the healthy controls. Heparinized peripheral whole blood samples of roughly 5 to 9 ml were obtained from each donor. Genomic DNA from adults with common variable immune deficiency (CVID) and from healthy adult controls was used to sequence TCRbeta CDR3 repertoires. The control group was made up of about 22 healthy adult volunteers (about ten male and about twelve female) whose ages ranged from roughly 23 to 70 years, with a mean age of approximately 31. Diluted blood was density-centrifuged over Hypaque 1077 or Ficoll-Paque to isolate peripheral blood mononuclear cells. Unsorted mononuclear cells served as the source of genomic DNA, which was extracted either by Qiagen column purification or by a centrifugation-based method.

Many counts were recorded for this clone. Its target antigen remains unknown. The CDR3 extends 3 residues past the end of the read, so its final part is completed from the germline J gene. General study outcomes and caveats: Fewer TCRbeta clones were shared among CVID subjects than among healthy controls (p < 0.0001). Correlations of repertoire features with clinical complications were constrained by heterogeneity among patients within the CVID cohort. Reportedly, TCRbeta sequences from CVID had fewer deletions and N-nucleotide insertions, and highly modified clones with 13 or more V deletions were absent from CVID. It was noted by the authors that sequencing of the repertoires of T cell subpopulations would be needed to clarify the cause of the increased clonality in CVID. Despite equal DNA input, controls averaged roughly 84,000 unique sequences per sample versus some 30,000 in CVID samples. Compared with healthy controls, CVID subjects showed increased TCRbeta clonality (t-test p = 0.018), a feature most characteristic of about a third of subjects.

From its cysteine to its phenylalanine, the CDR3 spans 15 amino acids. The DNA covers only part of the CDR3, 36 bases in frame from base 1. CDR1 SGHTS and CDR2 YDEGEE were looked up in the germline V gene. The trim is 4 bases for V and 0 bases for J, with a gap of 8 bases between the germline ends. For sequencing input, CVID and control samples contributed equivalent amounts of genomic DNA. For every sample, a 60 bp segment covering the rearranged TCRbeta CDR3 region was amplified and then sequenced. TCRbeta amplification used the immunoSEQ assay, a bias-corrected multiplex PCR with high-throughput sequencing. The original methods were these. Every unique nucleotide sequence was considered a clone and was annotated with V, D and J genes, copy number and frequency. Sequences were labeled productive if in frame, and non-productive if out of frame or containing stop codons. As previously described, clonality was computed from Shannon's entropy. The predicted amino acid sequences of productive clones were used to derive the mean CDR3 Kyte-Doolittle hydropathy. Using the R hclust function, scaled V gene usage was clustered hierarchically with Manhattan distance and complete linkage. To assess clone sharing by CDR3 amino acid sequence, 12 repertoires per group were resampled over 100 rounds. The repertoires were screened for 55 to 75 published EBV-specific TCRbeta sequences and roughly 240 published CMV-specific TCRbeta sequences. Analysis left out two CVID samples that produced under 10,000 sequences, so approximately 40 CVID repertoires remained. This immuneACCESS table, as held by TCRdb, lists in-frame sequences with V and J called but not all clones. Of the missing ones, under half trace to an unresolved V gene in checked studies; the others have no known cause. Clonal size and the V and J genes are those of that table, whereas D and trimming came from the DNA. For this sample, approximately 75,000 clones are listed, none of them singletons. Around 0.8% of the sample is in the top ten clones.

The TCR was taken from a person between 18 and 75 years old in good health. The material sequenced was peripheral blood mononuclear cells. The rearranged chain carries TRBV5-8 and TRBJ2-6; the best D guess is TRBD1, with 5 bases matching. The part of the CDR3 DNA that was read is TGTGCCAGCAGCCGGCAGGGCTCTGGGGCCAACGTC. Its protein reads: CASSRQGSGANV. The complete CDR3 reads CASSRQGSGANVLTF.